The present TCR beta chain was sequenced within a study of post-analysis software for immune sequencing data (dated by TCRdb to about 2015). With regard to the full study: Recorded disease courses included relapsing-remitting, secondary progressive and progressive-relapsing multiple sclerosis, with some patients lacking subtype annotation. The patient repertoires were set against about eleven previously published healthy control repertoires from donors whose ages ranged from 6 to 25 years. A subset of samples was prepared in parallel using single-end sample barcoding, then pooled and co-amplified after Illumina adapter ligation. The paper's findings and limits, for the study overall: Significantly higher frequencies in patients than in controls were found for a few TRBV segments, including TRBV5-6, TRBV5-1 and TRBV20-1. Multiple sclerosis patients had significantly lower normalized Chao1 diversity than controls, a result that suggests substantial peripheral T-cell clonal expansion. When samples were clustered directly using the F measure, samples prepared in the same batch co-clustered strongly, which prompted a batch-effect correction. The control group was slightly older than the multiple sclerosis patient group.

To demonstrate the VDJtools post-analysis software, the study profiled TCR beta repertoires from the peripheral blood of under 15 young patients with multiple sclerosis. The multiple sclerosis patients were children and adolescents ranging in age from 6 to 15 years. Receptor amplification or capture employed PCR. Sequencing took place on an Illumina HiSeq 2500. To reduce PCR and sequencing biases, unique molecular identifiers were built into the TCR beta cDNA libraries. Roughly 500,000 cDNA molecules were obtained per 1 to 10 million input T cells, so each molecule approximated one T cell. The patient libraries were prepared and sequenced using the same protocol as the earlier healthy control dataset. Within a given batch, samples were prepared together, multiplexed and sequenced on the same HiSeq lane. As for how the authors treated the data: Raw barcoded reads were processed with MIGEC, and single-read molecular identifier groups were discarded before consensus assembly and CDR3 extraction. VDJtools was used for post-analysis of the clonotype tables, and diversity was normalized by down-sampling every dataset to the size of the smallest sample. To correct batch-related cross-sample contamination, repertoire overlap clustering matched CDR3 amino acid sequences but not nucleotide sequences. Starting from the raw public reads, TCRdb applied fastp trimming at Q25, assembled clones with MiXCR and retained in-frame beta chains. For every CDR3 protein sequence, its rows merge into one entry that carries the most common genes and DNA. TCRdb's processing, not the authors', yielded these V and J calls. The sample data list roughly 600,000 distinct CDR3 sequences, and 44% of these were observed just once. The leading ten clones occupy more than 1.5% of the sample.

This clonotype appeared a few times. Its target antigen remains unknown. No quality values exist for individual bases; no much larger clone is one base distant. Counted from cysteine to phenylalanine, this CDR3 has 15 amino acids. Only the CDR3 DNA stays, 45 bases, in frame from base 1. Trimmed from V: 3 bases; trimmed from J: 3 bases; junction bases lacking a gene match: 6. From the germline V gene, CDR1 is MNHNS and CDR2 is SASEGT. Material: blood. The V and J segments used are TRBV6-1 and TRBJ2-7, and 9 junction bases match TRBD2. This TCR derives from a girl aged 5-17 years with multiple sclerosis. The CDR3 reads as follows: CASSEEAGGGYEQYF. The DNA reads TGTGCCAGCAGTGAGGAGGCGGGAGGGGGCTACGAGCAGTACTTC.